This T cell receptor (beta chain) was retrieved from a study of cytomegalovirus exposure and HLA in healthy donors. Regarding the study as a whole: A later analysis found TCR association rates differed by HLA locus, highest for DRB1 and lowest for HLA-C.

This clone was seen a few times. Its specificity is unknown. 60 Vbeta and 13 Jbeta primers were used in PCR. Here immunoSEQ multiplex PCR was the method, and the copy in TCRdb shows in-frame clones only, minus some. Of under 60,000 clones listed, around three quarters are singletons. The sample was PBMCs. The sequence derives from a middle-aged woman in good health and CMV-seropositive.

The DNA of the CDR3 is TGTGCCAGTAGAACGATGCAGGGTGGTGGAAACACCATATATTTT. This sequence encodes CASRTMQGGGNTIYF. The rearrangement joins TRBV19 to TRBJ1-3; weak D call: TRBD1 (5 bases). Trimming pared 6 bases from V and 3 bases from J, leaving 15 bases between. CDR3 length: 15 residues. Germline lookup yields CDR1 LNHDA and CDR2 SQIVND (reference sequence).